Listed here are 7 T cell receptor beta chains from one sample, sequenced in a study of cytomegalovirus exposure and HLA in healthy donors. Using immunoSEQ multiplex PCR, the repertoire was profiled, and TCRdb retains in-frame clones only, with some absent. The profile shows about 140,000 clones, approximately 87% of them singletons. Sequenced material: PBMCs. The receptors here all came from a man younger than 30 in good health and CMV-seronegative.

Points on this clone: A read error may produce the germline difference seen at one junction end. In DNA form, the CDR3 reads TGTGCCAGCAGTCCAGACAGGGCCCTGGGTCCGCACTTC. This sequence encodes CASSPDRALGPHF. The chain uses TRBV6-1 and TRBJ2-7; 7 nucleotides agree with TRBD1. The germline V gene encodes CDR1 MNHNS and CDR2 SASEGT. The CDR3 is 13 amino acids.

The chain is built from TRBV6-1 and TRBJ2-1; TRBD2 agrees at 8 bases. Per germline, CDR1 MNHNS and CDR2 SASEGT. The ends lost 3 bases at V and 7 bases at J; junction bases unmatched: 5. The CDR3 loop spans 14 amino acids. The CDR3 protein is CASSELAGTNEQFF. CDR3 bases: TGTGCCAGCAGTGAGTTAGCGGGAACAAATGAGCAGTTCTTC.

V usage is TRBV20-1 and J usage is TRBJ2-1; D might be TRBD1 (6 bases). The CDR3 is made up of 11 amino acids. Between the trimmed V and J ends, which lost 4 bases and 7 bases, there was a span of 8 bases. Germline V lookup: CDR1 DFQATT, CDR2 SNEGSKA (reference sequence). The CDR3 loop is CSATTGNEQFF. In nucleotides, the CDR3 is TGCAGTGCTACCACAGGGAATGAGCAGTTCTTC.

The V and J genes are TRBV7-2 and TRBJ2-1; TRBD1 aligns across 8 bases. The CDR3 is made up of 13 amino acids. Germline V gives CDR1 SGHTA, CDR2 FQGNSA. The V segment lost 3 bases and the J segment 7 bases; nucleotides outside the gene matches: 2. CDR3 nucleotides: TGTGCCAGCAGCTTGGGGGACAGGAATGAGCAGTTCTTC. This translates into CASSLGDRNEQFF.

The chain carries TRBV29-1 and TRBJ2-1; 10 bases line up with TRBD1. With 2 bases clipped from V and 2 bases from J, the junction kept 6 bases outside the gene matches. CDR3 length: 16 amino acids. Germline V lookup: CDR1 SQVTM, CDR2 ANQGSEA. CDR3 amino acids: CSVEPTGTGAYNEQFF. The CDR3 nucleotides are TGCAGCGTTGAACCTACCGGGACAGGGGCCTACAATGAGCAGTTCTTC.

The chain uses TRBV19 and TRBJ2-1; D is uncertain. Germline V gene data show CDR1 as LNHDA and CDR2 as SQIVND (reference sequence). V was trimmed by 1 base and J by 7 bases, leaving 8 bases between them. The CDR3 contains 13 residues. CDR3 protein: CASSIGLSNEQFF. The CDR3 DNA reads as TGTGCCAGTAGTATAGGACTGTCTAATGAGCAGTTCTTC. The entire variable domain, with the rest obtained from reference TRBV19 and TRBJ2-1, is as follows: DGGITQSPKYLFRKEGQNVTLSCEQNLNHDAMYWYRQDPGQGLRLIYYSQIVNDFQKGDIAEGYSVSREKKESFPLTVTSAQKNPTAFYLCASSIGLSNEQFFGPGTRLTVL.

The chain combines TRBV9 with TRBJ1-2; 7 bases align to TRBD1. Germline V lookup: CDR1 SGDLS, CDR2 YYNGEE. The CDR3 covers 13 residues. The trim removed 2 bases at V and 5 bases at J, leaving 3 bases unmatched. The CDR3 region has the DNA TGTGCCAGCAGCGTTGGACAGGAGTATGGCTACACCTTC. Encoded protein: CASSVGQEYGYTF.